The rows below give T cell receptor beta chains drawn from one sample of a study of long-term antiretroviral therapy in people with HIV. Produced via immunoSEQ multiplex PCR; TCRdb's table is partial and in-frame only. The sample has just over 20,000 clones, 70% to 85% seen once; the top ten hold over 3.5%. The sequencing used unsorted PBMCs, collected 0.5 years after starting antiretroviral therapy. The origin of the receptors is a man aged 18 to 29 with HIV. Both conserved end residues are part of each CDR3. D genes are given only for firm matches. Size is omitted from some rows. Given values are once, few, many or a class for expanded clones.

V gene	J gene	D gene	clone size	CDR3 protein	CDR3 DNA
TRBV10-3	TRBJ1-3	TRBD1	NA	CAITPGTVNSGNTIYF	TGTGCCATCACCCCCGGGACAGTGAACTCTGGAAACACCATATATTTT
TRBV7-9	TRBJ2-7	TRBD2	NA	CASSAREGWVYEQYF	TGTGCCAGCAGCGCTCGGGAGGGGTGGGTATACGAGCAGTACTTC
TRBV7-9	TRBJ1-5	NA	NA	CASSFADQPQHF	TGTGCCAGCAGCTTTGCAGATCAGCCCCAGCATTTT
TRBV5-1	TRBJ2-7	TRBD1	NA	CASSSSQGASYEQYF	TGCGCCAGCAGCTCAAGCCAGGGGGCCTCCTACGAGCAGTACTTC
TRBV29-1	TRBJ2-3	TRBD2	NA	CSVDGLAGGPTSTDTQYF	TGCAGCGTTGACGGTCTAGCGGGAGGGCCTACAAGCACAGATACGCAGTATTTT
TRBV27	TRBJ2-6	NA	NA	CASSNRPSSGANVLTF	TGTGCCAGCAGTAACAGGCCAAGCTCTGGGGCCAACGTCCTGACTTTC
TRBV5-4	TRBJ1-1	NA	NA	CASSIGGGVGTEAFF	TGTGCCAGCAGCATTGGCGGGGGCGTCGGGACTGAAGCTTTCTTT
TRBV28	TRBJ2-5	NA	NA	CASSRGGQETQYF	TGTGCCAGCAGCCGAGGGGGTCAAGAGACCCAGTACTTC
TRBV6-5	TRBJ2-1	NA	NA	CASRGVHEQFF	TGTGCCAGCAGGGGTGTTCATGAGCAGTTCTTC
TRBV5-6	TRBJ1-5	NA	NA	CASSLGPRYSNQPQHF	TGTGCCAGCAGCTTGGGTCCTAGGTATAGCAATCAGCCCCAGCATTTT
TRBV27	TRBJ2-5	NA	NA	CASSPSDSGWETQYF	TGTGCCAGCAGTCCCTCGGACAGTGGATGGGAGACCCAGTACTTC
TRBV18	TRBJ2-7	TRBD1	NA	CASSPIVARGNPYEQYF	TGTGCCAGCTCACCAATAGTAGCCAGGGGGAACCCCTACGAGCAGTACTTC
TRBV7-2	TRBJ1-5	TRBD1	NA	CASSSDREYQPQHF	TGTGCCAGCAGCTCGGACAGGGAGTACCAGCCCCAGCATTTT
TRBV5-4	TRBJ2-1	TRBD1	NA	CASSLKAGGWDEQFF	TGTGCCAGCAGCTTGAAGGCAGGGGGTTGGGATGAGCAGTTCTTC
TRBV11-3	TRBJ1-1	NA	NA	CASSLGGSGEAFF	TGTGCCAGCAGCTTAGGGGGTAGCGGTGAAGCTTTCTTT
TRBV27	TRBJ2-3	TRBD2	NA	CASSLIRLAGRTDTQYF	TGTGCCAGCAGTTTAATTCGGCTAGCGGGGCGCACAGATACGCAGTATTTT
TRBV7-6	TRBJ2-5	NA	NA	CASSLAYQETQYF	TGTGCCAGCAGCTTAGCCTATCAAGAGACCCAGTACTTC
TRBV9	TRBJ1-3	NA	few	CASSVGDFSGNTIYF	TGTGCCAGCAGCGTAGGGGACTTCTCTGGAAACACCATATATTTT
TRBV4-3	TRBJ2-3	TRBD2	NA	CASSQEGTSGGAGTQYF	TGCGCCAGCAGCCAAGAGGGGACTAGCGGGGGGGCGGGTACGCAGTATTTT
TRBV5-5	TRBJ2-1	TRBD2	NA	CASSWGGGPYNEQFF	TGTGCCAGCAGCTGGGGCGGGGGTCCGTACAATGAGCAGTTCTTC
TRBV25-1	TRBJ2-1	NA	NA	CASSESGRGHRFF	TGTGCCAGCAGTGAATCAGGGAGGGGGCATAGGTTCTTC
TRBV5-4	TRBJ1-4	NA	NA	CASSLAAGGATNEKLFF	TGTGCCAGCAGCTTGGCCGCAGGAGGGGCAACTAATGAAAAACTGTTTTTT
TRBV5-1	TRBJ2-6	NA	NA	CASSLGQEAGANVLTF	TGCGCCAGCAGCTTGGGGCAGGAAGCCGGGGCCAACGTCCTGACTTTC
TRBV28	TRBJ1-6	TRBD1	NA	CASSLFSGQGIQRYNSPLHF	TGTGCCAGCAGTTTGTTCTCGGGACAGGGGATTCAGCGGTATAATTCACCCCTCCACTTT